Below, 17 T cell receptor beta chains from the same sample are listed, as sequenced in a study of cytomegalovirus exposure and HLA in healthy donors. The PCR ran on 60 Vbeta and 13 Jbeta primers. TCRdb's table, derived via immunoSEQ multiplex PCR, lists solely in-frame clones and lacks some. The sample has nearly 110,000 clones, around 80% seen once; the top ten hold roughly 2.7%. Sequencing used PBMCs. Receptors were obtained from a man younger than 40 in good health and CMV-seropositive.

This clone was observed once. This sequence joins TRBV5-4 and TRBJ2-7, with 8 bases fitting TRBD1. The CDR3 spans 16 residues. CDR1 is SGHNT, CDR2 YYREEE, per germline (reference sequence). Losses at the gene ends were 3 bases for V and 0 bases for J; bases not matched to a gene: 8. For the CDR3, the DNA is TGTGCCAGCAGCTGGACAGGGCAACCAAGCTCCTACGAGCAGTACTTC. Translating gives CASSWTGQPSSYEQYF.

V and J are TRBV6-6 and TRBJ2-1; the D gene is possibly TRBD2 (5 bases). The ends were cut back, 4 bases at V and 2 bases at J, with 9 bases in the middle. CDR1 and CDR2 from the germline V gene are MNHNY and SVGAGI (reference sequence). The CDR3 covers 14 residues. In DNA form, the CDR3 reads TGTGCCAGCAGTTTTGGAGGCGCCTACAATGAGCAGTTCTTC. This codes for CASSFGGAYNEQFF.

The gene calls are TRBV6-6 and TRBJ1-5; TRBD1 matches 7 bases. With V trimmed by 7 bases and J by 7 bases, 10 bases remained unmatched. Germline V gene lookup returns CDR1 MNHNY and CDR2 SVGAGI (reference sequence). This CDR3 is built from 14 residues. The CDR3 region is CASIPDRVAQPQHF. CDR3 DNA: TGTGCCAGCATCCCTGACAGGGTGGCGCAGCCCCAGCATTTT.

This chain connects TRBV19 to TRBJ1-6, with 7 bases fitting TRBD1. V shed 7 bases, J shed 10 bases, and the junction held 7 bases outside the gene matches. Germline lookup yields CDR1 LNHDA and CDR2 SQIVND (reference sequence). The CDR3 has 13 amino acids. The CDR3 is CASTQDRYSPLHF. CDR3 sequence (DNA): TGTGCCAGTACTCAGGACAGGTACTCACCCCTCCACTTT. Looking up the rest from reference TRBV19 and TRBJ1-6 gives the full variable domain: DGGITQSPKYLFRKEGQNVTLSCEQNLNHDAMYWYRQDPGQGLRLIYYSQIVNDFQKGDIAEGYSVSREKKESFPLTVTSAQKNPTAFYLCASTQDRYSPLHFGNGTRLTVT.

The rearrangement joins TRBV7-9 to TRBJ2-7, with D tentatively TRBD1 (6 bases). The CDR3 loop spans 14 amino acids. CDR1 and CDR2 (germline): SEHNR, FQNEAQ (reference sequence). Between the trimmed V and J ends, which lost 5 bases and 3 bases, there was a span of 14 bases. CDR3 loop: CASSLTQGNYEQYF. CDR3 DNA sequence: TGTGCCAGCAGCCTCACCCAGGGGAACTACGAGCAGTACTTC.

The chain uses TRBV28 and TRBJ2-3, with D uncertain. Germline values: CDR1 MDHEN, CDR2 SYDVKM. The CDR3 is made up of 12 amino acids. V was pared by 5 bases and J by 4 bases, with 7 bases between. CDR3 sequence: CASSPRPDTQYF. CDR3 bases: TGTGCCAGCAGTCCCCGTCCAGATACGCAGTATTTT.

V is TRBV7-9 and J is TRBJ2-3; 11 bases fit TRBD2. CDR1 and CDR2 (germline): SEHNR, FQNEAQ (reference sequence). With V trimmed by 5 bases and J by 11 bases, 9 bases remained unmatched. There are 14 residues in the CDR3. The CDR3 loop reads CASSLRSGTSGQYF. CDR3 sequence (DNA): TGTGCCAGCAGCCTACGATCCGGGACTAGCGGGCAGTATTTT.

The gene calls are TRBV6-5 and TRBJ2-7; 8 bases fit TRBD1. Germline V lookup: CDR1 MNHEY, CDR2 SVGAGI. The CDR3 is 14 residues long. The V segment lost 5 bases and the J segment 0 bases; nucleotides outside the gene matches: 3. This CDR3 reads CASSGTGSSYEQYF. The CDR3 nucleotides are TGTGCCAGCAGTGGGACAGGAAGCTCCTACGAGCAGTACTTC.

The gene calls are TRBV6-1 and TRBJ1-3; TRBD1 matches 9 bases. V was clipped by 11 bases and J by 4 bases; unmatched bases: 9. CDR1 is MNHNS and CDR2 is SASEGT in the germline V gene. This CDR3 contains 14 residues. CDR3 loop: CAGTQGAPGNTIYF. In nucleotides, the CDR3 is TGTGCCGGCACACAGGGGGCTCCCGGAAACACCATATATTTT.

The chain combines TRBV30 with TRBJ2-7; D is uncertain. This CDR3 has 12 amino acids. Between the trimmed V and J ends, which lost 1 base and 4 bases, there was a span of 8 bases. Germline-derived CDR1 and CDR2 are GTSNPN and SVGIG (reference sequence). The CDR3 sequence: CAWSGQTYEQYF. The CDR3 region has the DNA TGTGCCTGGAGTGGGCAAACGTACGAGCAGTACTTC.

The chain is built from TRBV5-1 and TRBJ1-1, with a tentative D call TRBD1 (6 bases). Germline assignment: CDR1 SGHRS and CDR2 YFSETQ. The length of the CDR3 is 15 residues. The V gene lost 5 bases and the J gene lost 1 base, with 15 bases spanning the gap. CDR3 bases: TGCGCCAGCAGACCGCCGGGACAACCGAACACTGAAGCTTTCTTT. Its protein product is CASRPPGQPNTEAFF.

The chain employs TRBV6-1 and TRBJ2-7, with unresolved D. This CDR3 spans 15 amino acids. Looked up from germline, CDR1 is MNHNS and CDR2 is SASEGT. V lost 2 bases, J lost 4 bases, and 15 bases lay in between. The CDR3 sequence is CASSEMRHPAYEQYF. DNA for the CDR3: TGTGCCAGCAGTGAAATGAGGCATCCGGCATACGAGCAGTACTTC.

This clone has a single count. The CDR3 nucleotides read TGCGCCAGCAGCTTGGAATCACGGGACACTGGACGGTACATGAACACTGAAGCTTTCTTT. Translated: CASSLESRDTGRYMNTEAFF. The chain combines TRBV5-1 with TRBJ1-1; tentatively, D is TRBD1 (6 bases). Germline CDR1 and CDR2: SGHRS and YFSETQ. This CDR3 spans 20 amino acids. V lost 0 bases and J 0 bases, leaving 24 bases between the germline ends.

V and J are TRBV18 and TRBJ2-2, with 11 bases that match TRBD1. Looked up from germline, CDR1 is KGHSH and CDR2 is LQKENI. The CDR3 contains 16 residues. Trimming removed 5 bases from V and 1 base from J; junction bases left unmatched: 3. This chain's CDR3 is CASSSGQGVNTGELFF. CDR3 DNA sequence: TGTGCCAGCTCATCGGGACAGGGGGTGAACACCGGGGAGCTGTTTTTT.

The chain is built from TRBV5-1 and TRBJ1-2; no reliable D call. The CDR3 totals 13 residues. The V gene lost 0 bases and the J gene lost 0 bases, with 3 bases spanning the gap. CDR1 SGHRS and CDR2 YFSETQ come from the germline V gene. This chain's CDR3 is CASSLGTNYGYTF. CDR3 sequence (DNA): TGCGCCAGCAGCTTGGGTACTAACTATGGCTACACCTTC.

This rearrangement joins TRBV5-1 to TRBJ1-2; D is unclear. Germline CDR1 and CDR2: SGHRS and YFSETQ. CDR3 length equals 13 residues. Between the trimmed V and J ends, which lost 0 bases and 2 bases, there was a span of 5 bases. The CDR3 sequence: CASSLGHNYGYTF. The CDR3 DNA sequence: TGCGCCAGCAGCTTGGGACACAACTATGGCTACACCTTC.

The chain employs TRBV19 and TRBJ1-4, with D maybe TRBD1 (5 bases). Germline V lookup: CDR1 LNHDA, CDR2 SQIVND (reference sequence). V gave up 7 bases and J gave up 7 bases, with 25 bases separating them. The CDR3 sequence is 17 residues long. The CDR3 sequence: CASTQVNRPTHGEKLFF. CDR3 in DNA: TGTGCCAGTACCCAGGTAAACAGGCCCACGCACGGTGAAAAACTGTTTTTT.